This T cell receptor beta chain was observed in a study of OX40 agonist ivuxolimab in advanced cancers. Study information: The patients' treatment was ivuxolimab, an agonistic anti-OX40 (CD134) antibody.

TCRdb's table, derived via immunoSEQ multiplex PCR, lists solely in-frame clones and lacks some. The sample includes tens of thousands of clones, more than 65% of them seen just once. Germline CDR1 and CDR2: MNHEY and SMNVEV (reference sequence). Trimming removed 5 bases from V and 9 bases from J, with 11 bases in between. CDR3 size: 12 residues. The sample was CD4+ or CD8+ T cells sorted from blood, taken in a trial of the OX40 agonist ivuxolimab. The sequence came from an adult with an advanced solid tumor such as melanoma, head and neck, liver or kidney cancer. The chain joins TRBV27 to TRBJ2-1; D not resolved. The CDR3 reads CASSRPPSEQFF. Here the CDR3 DNA reads TGTGCCAGCAGTCGACCGCCCTCTGAGCAGTTCTTC.